The subject of this entry is one T cell receptor beta chain. This sample stems from a study of blood T cell repertoires in COVID-19. Across the whole study: The origin of the acute and convalescent COVID-19 samples was the United States, Italy and Spain. T cells, B-cell-depleted T cells, or PBMCs provided the cDNA or gDNA that served as material.

In the authors' workflow: Nucleated cell counts were estimated from reference gene primer amplification. The repertoire was sequenced with immunoSEQ multiplex PCR; TCRdb's copy has only in-frame clones and lacks some. The DNA gave D and trimming, while V, J and clone size come from that table. Of 100,000 to 150,000 clones detected, approximately 85% appear once; the ten largest clones hold approximately 17%. CDR3 length equals 14 residues. The V segment lost 3 bases and the J segment 9 bases; nucleotides outside the gene matches: 8. The germline gives CDR1 MGHRA, CDR2 YSYEKL. Seattle patients were enrolled while actively infected and followed longitudinally.

This chain uses TRBV4-1 with TRBJ1-2, with 9 bases fitting TRBD1. Specimen: peripheral blood. This receptor was taken from a man aged 30-40 years with COVID-19, enrolled during active disease. In nucleotides, the CDR3 is TGCGCCAGCAGCCAGGGACAGGGTTTCCCTAGCTACACCTTC. Protein sequence: CASSQGQGFPSYTF.